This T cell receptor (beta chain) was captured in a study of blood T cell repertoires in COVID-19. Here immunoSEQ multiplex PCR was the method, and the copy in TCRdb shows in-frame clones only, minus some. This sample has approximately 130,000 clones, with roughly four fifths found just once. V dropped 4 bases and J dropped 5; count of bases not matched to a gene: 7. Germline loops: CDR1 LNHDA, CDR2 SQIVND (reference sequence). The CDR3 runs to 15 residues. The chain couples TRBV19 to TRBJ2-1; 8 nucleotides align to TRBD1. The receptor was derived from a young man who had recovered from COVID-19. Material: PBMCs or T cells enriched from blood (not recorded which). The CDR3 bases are TGTGCCAGTAGTACCGACAGGGGTGGCCACAATGAGCAGTTCTTC. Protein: CASSTDRGGHNEQFF.